The T cell receptor beta chain under discussion was sequenced for a study of blood T cell repertoires in COVID-19. At the level of the study: The United States, Italy and Spain supplied acute and convalescent COVID-19 samples. Sources were T cells, B-cell-depleted T cells, or PBMCs; the material itself was cDNA or gDNA.

The germline CDR1 and CDR2 sequences are SGHRS and YFSETQ. This CDR3 has 13 amino acids. Trimming cost V 3 bases and J 8 bases; bases outside gene matches: 7. This clone appeared a single time. Authors' processing steps: Reference gene primer amplification gave nucleated cell count estimates. The table came from immunoSEQ multiplex PCR; TCRdb's copy has only in-frame clones and leaves some out. The V and J calls and the clone size are those of that table, but D and trimming were determined from the DNA. The sample includes 50,000 to 65,000 clones, roughly 90% of them seen just once. Sequencing used peripheral blood. The genes are TRBV5-1 and TRBJ1-2; 7 nucleotides match TRBD1. The sequence was collected from a man aged 50-60 years with active COVID-19. The CDR3 coding sequence is TGCGCCAGCAGCTATAGACAGGGCGAAGGCTACACCTTC. This codes for CASSYRQGEGYTF.